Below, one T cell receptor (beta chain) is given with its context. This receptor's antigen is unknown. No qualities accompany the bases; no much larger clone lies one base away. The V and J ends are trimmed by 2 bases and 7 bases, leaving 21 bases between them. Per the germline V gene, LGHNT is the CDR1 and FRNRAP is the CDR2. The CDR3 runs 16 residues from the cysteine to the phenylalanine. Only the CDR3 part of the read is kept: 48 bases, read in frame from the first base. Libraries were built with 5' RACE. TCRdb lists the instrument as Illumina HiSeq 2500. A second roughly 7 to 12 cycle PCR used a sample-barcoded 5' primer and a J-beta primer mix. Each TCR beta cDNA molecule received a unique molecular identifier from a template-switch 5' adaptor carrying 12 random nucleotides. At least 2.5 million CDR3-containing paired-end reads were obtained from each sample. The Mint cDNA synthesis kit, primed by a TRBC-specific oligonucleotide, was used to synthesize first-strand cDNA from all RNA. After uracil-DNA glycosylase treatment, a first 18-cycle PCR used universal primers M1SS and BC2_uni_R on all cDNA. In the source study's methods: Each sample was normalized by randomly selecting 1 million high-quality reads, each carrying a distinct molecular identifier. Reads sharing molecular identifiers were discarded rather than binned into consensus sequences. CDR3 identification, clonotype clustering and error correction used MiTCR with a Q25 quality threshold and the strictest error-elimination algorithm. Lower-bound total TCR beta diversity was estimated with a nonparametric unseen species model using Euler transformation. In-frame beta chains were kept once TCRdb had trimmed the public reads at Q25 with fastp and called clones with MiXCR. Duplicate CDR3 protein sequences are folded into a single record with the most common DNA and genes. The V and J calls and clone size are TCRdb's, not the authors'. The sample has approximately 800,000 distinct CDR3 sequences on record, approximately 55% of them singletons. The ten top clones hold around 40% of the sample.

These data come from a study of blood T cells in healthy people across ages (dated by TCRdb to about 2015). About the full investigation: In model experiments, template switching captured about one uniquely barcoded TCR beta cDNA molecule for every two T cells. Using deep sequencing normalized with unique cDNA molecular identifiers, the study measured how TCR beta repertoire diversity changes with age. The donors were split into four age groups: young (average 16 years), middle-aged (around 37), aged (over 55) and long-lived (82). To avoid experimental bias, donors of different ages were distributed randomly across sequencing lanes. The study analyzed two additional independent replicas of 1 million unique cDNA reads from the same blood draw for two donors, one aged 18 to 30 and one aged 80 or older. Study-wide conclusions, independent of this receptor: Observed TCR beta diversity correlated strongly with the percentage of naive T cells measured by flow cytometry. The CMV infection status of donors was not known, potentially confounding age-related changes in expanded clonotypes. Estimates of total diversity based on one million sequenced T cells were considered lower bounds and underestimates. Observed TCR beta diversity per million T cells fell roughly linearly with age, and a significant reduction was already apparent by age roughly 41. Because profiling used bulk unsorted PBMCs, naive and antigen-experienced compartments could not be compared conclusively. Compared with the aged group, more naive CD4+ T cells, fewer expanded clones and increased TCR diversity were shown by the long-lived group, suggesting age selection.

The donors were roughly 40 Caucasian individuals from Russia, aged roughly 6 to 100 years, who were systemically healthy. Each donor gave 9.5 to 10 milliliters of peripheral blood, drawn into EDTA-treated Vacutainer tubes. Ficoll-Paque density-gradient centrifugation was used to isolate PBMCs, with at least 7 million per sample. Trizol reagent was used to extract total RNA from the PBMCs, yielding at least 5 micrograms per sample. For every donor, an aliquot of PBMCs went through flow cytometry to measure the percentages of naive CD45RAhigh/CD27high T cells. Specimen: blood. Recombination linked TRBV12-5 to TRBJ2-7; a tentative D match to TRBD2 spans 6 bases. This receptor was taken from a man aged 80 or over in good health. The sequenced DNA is TGTGCTAGTGGTTTGATAATGGGGGGACGCCATCGGGAGCAGTACTTC. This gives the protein CASGLIMGGRHREQYF.